This T cell receptor (beta chain) emerged from a study of response to subunit inactivated influenza vaccine. Findings and limits, study-wide: Authors suggested seasonal influenza vaccinations each recruit few new T cells.

MiXCR was run by TCRdb on the RT-PCR reads, yielding one entry per CDR3 protein. The table lists roughly 460,000 distinct CDR3 sequences, over 9.5% of them singletons. Germline CDR1 is SGHRS and CDR2 is YFSETQ. The CDR3 totals 18 residues. Concerning this clonotype: The antigen is not known. At one end, the junction sequence differs from germline, possibly due to a read error.

The sequenced sample was PBMCs from blood, obtained 40 to 50 days after vaccination. V usage is TRBV5-1 and J usage is TRBJ1-4; D uncertain. This receptor was identified in a man aged 50 or older who received an inactivated influenza vaccine. The CDR3 protein is CASSADLIGTTTNKKLFF. CDR3 in DNA: TGCGCCAGCAGTGCGGACTTAATTGGAACAACAACTAATAAAAAACTGTTTTTT.